The 11 T cell receptor beta chains below come from one sample, sequenced in a study of tissue T cells after allogeneic stem cell transplantation. Specified time point: mouse harvest day 14 after allogeneic transplant. Mouse grafts combined 10^7 T-cell-depleted bone marrow cells with 10^6 splenic CD5+ T cells. Assay: immunoSEQ multiplex PCR; the TCRdb copy retains only in-frame clones and omits some. The sample carries fewer than 4,500 clones, roughly 50% recorded once. Sequenced sample: gut tissue. These receptors were collected from a female BALB/c mouse given C57BL/6 T cells with graft-versus-host disease after an allogeneic hematopoietic cell transplant.

Comments on this clone: Mouse names are used for the genes. Sequencing ends 1 residue short of the CDR3 end; the germline J gene provides the rest. This chain joins TRBV26 and TRBJ2-2, with 9 bases aligning to TRBD2. CDR3 length: 16 amino acids. V trimming: 7 bases; J trimming: 0 bases; junction bases outside the gene matches: 6. The germline V gene has CDR1 KGHPV and CDR2 FQNQEV (reference sequence). CDR3 bases read: TGTGCCAGCATTTCGGACTGGGGAGCAAACACCGGGCAGCTCTAC. Its protein is CASISDWGANTGQLY. The full CDR3 protein is CASISDWGANTGQLYF.

To note about this clone: Genes and germline come from the mouse. Read coverage stops 1 residue before the CDR3 terminus; the germline J gene supplies the remainder. The chain joins TRBV26 to TRBJ1-1, with D perhaps TRBD1 (6 bases). Deletions cut 2 bases from V and 1 base from J, with 8 bases between. CDR3 length: 14 residues. The germline gives CDR1 KGHPV, CDR2 FQNQEV (reference sequence). CDR3 region: CASSLPGANTEVFF. The sequenced CDR3 bases are TGTGCCAGCAGTCTGCCAGGGGCGAACACAGAAGTCTTC.

As for this clone: One end of the junction is discordant with germline, which a read error may explain. Germline and genes here are mouse. The missing CDR3 end, 1 residue past where the read stops, is filled in from the germline J gene. J is TRBJ1-3 and V is TRBV16; D perhaps matches TRBD1 (5 bases). CDR1 is SGHSA, CDR2 FRNQAP, per germline. This CDR3 is built from 14 residues. CDR3 residues: CPSSLQGGGNTLYF. Incomplete CDR3 DNA: TGTCCAAGCAGCCTCCAGGGAGGTGGAAATACGCTCTAT.

Only a few counts were recorded for this clone. Mouse names are used for the genes. The missing CDR3 end, 1 residue past where the read stops, is filled in from the germline J gene. The gene calls are TRBV15 and TRBJ1-5, with 8 nucleotides matching TRBD1. From germline, CDR1 is SGHND and CDR2 FRSKSL. There are 14 residues in the CDR3. Trimming cost V 7 bases and J 3 bases; bases outside gene matches: 5. The CDR3 loop reads CASKPGGGNQAPLF. The covered CDR3 bases are TGTGCCAGCAAGCCAGGGGGCGGCAACCAGGCTCCGCTT.

By share, this clone ranks as large. All gene names here are mouse names. The CDR3 end is not reached by the read, which stops 1 residue before it; the germline J gene fills it in. This chain connects TRBV26 to TRBJ2-4, with TRBD2 identical over 11 bases. J was trimmed by 1 base and V by 4 bases; bases with no gene match: 4. The germline gives CDR1 KGHPV, CDR2 FQNQEV (reference sequence). The CDR3 covers 16 residues. The covered CDR3 bases are TGTGCCAGCAGTCCGGGACTGGGGGAACGTCAAAACACCTTGTAC. Protein sequence: CASSPGLGERQNTLY. The CDR3 in full is CASSPGLGERQNTLYF.

Comment on this clone: Any gene name here is a mouse gene name. Read coverage stops 1 residue before the CDR3 terminus; the germline J gene supplies the remainder. The rearrangement uses TRBV19 and TRBJ2-5; 7 bases line up with TRBD2. This CDR3 has 16 amino acids. J lost 0 bases, V lost 0 bases, and 4 bases had no gene match. Germline CDR1 FNHDT, CDR2 SITEND (reference sequence). CDR3 in amino acids: CASSIGPGGNQDTQYF. The sequenced part of the CDR3 DNA is TGTGCCAGCAGTATAGGGCCTGGGGGTAACCAAGACACCCAGTAC. Full variable domain (remainder filled in from reference TRBV19 and TRBJ2-5): GGIITQTPKFLIGQEGQKLTLKCQQNFNHDTMYWYRQDSGKGLRLIYYSITENDLQKGDLSEGYDASREKKSSFSLTVTSAQKNEMAVFLCASSIGPGGNQDTQYFGPGTRLLVL.

Comments on this clone: Gene names denote mouse genes. The sequence runs out 1 residue before the end of the CDR3; the remainder is reconstructed from the germline J gene. The chain recombines TRBV3 with TRBJ2-3; perhaps TRBD1 as D (6 bases). This CDR3 contains 14 residues. The germline gives CDR1 SNHLY, CDR2 FYNGKV (reference sequence). V was pared by 3 bases and J by 0 bases, with 7 bases between. The CDR3 region is CASSFTGSAETLYF. The covered CDR3 bases are TGTGCCAGCAGCTTTACAGGGAGTGCAGAAACGCTGTAT.

About this clone itself: Gene names are mouse gene names. The read halts 1 residue ahead of the CDR3 end, with the missing end drawn from the germline J gene. The chain couples TRBV13-3 to TRBJ1-1; 9 positions match TRBD1. The germline CDR1 and CDR2 sequences are NNHDY and SYVADS. V shed 4 bases and J 1 base; nucleotides not matched to a gene: 2. The CDR3 runs to 14 residues. CDR3 bases read: TGTGCCAGCAGTTTGACAGGGGGGAACACAGAAGTCTTC. Encoded protein: CASSLTGGNTEVF. The whole CDR3 protein is CASSLTGGNTEVFF.

Concerning this clone: Any gene name here is a mouse gene name. The read falls 1 residue short of the CDR3 end, and the missing part is taken from the germline J gene. The genes are TRBV26 and TRBJ2-1; 7 positions agree with TRBD1. V shed 2 bases, J shed 5 bases, and the junction held 0 bases outside the gene matches. The CDR3 length is 13 residues. Germline CDR1 and CDR2: KGHPV and FQNQEV (reference sequence). The CDR3 reads CASSLGQDAEQFF. The sequenced CDR3 bases are TGTGCCAGCAGTCTGGGACAGGATGCTGAGCAGTTC.

A single count supports this clone. Mouse germline and gene names are used. Coverage ceases 1 residue before the CDR3 finishes, and the germline J gene fills in the end. The V call is TRBV12-2, the J call TRBJ2-2; D remains ambiguous. With 4 bases removed from V and 3 bases from J, the gap between germline ends came to 5 bases. CDR3 size: 12 residues. CDR1 SGHLS and CDR2 HYDKME come from the germline V gene. The DNA read from the CDR3 is TGTGCCAGCTCCCCGGACACCGGGCAGCTCTAC. Amino acids: CASSPDTGQLY. The CDR3, in full, reads CASSPDTGQLYF.

Comment on this clone: The gene names here belong to mouse. The sequenced fragment ends 1 residue before the CDR3 boundary, so the rest is inferred from the germline J gene. The chain carries TRBV14 and TRBJ1-1; D remains ambiguous. The V end lost 2 bases, the J end lost 2 bases, and 7 bases lay between the germline ends. Germline V gene data show CDR1 as SGHDT and CDR2 as FRDEAV. The CDR3 is made up of 13 amino acids. CDR3: CASSLSSNTEVFF. CDR3 bases read: TGTGCCAGCAGTTTATCCAGTAACACAGAAGTCTTC.